This T cell receptor beta chain was sequenced during a study of cytomegalovirus exposure and HLA in healthy donors. The CDR3 has 14 amino acids. From germline, CDR1 is SGHTS and CDR2 YDEGEE. The V and J ends lost 4 bases and 6 bases, in that order; junction bases with no gene match: 6. This clone has only a few counts. Antigen: not known. Study-level points and caveats: Cytomegalovirus association was listed for 164 TCR beta chains. In an earlier analysis, most TCR beta V segments were productive about 87% or about 30% of the time. Based on reports, TCR beta sequences accurately predicted HLA-A and HLA-B alleles for most subjects.

The PCR ran on 60 Vbeta and 13 Jbeta primers. Per the study methods: A later analysis counted 80 million or so unique TCR beta chains, some 12 million shared. TCRdb's copy holds only in-frame clones and misses some; the assay was immunoSEQ multiplex PCR. V, J and clone size derive from that table, while D and trimming were established from the DNA sequence. The sample contains 100,000 to 150,000 clones, about 74% of which appear only once. This clonotype was sampled from a man between 35 and 55 years old in good health and CMV-seropositive. The rearrangement links TRBV5-8 to TRBJ2-1; 8 nucleotides match TRBD2. Sequencing was carried out using PBMCs. The CDR3 sequence: CASSAGGVSNEQFF. The CDR3, as DNA: TGTGCCAGCAGCGCGGGGGGCGTAAGCAATGAGCAGTTCTTC.